The clone carrying this T cell receptor beta chain was seen repeatedly, ten times or more. Its antigen remains unidentified. The data derive from a study of molecular identifiers for immune sequencing clone quantification. General observations from the study: Even with more than 950,000 naive cells present, spiked Jurkat TCR RNA from one cell was reportedly detectable.

Making the bulk TCR libraries relied on previously described methods and listed TCR primers. TCRdb processed the PCR reads anew with MiXCR; each CDR3 protein has one entry. The sample lists about 10,000 distinct CDR3 sequences; around 20% were seen once. Sorted cells numbering roughly 19,000 to 1,100,000, with 10%, 30% or 50% RNA, yielded the naive CD8 libraries. Using a CD8+CD4-CCR7+CD45RA+ phenotype, naive CD8 T cells were sorted. The germline gives CDR1 MNHEY, CDR2 SMNVEV (reference sequence). The CDR3 extends over 13 amino acids. V lost 8 bases to trimming and J lost 3 bases, with 13 bases between them.

The sample was naive CD8+ T cells from blood, with Jurkat cell RNA spiked in. Stated subset: FACS-sorted CD8+CD4-CCR7+CD45RA+ naive T cells. The chain is built from TRBV27 and TRBJ2-5; possible D gene TRBD2, 6 bases. The sequence derives from a human donor in good health. Some libraries in this study had Jurkat cell RNA spiked in. Here the CDR3 DNA reads TGTGCCAGCGGCCTATTAGCGGAAGAGACCCAGTACTTC. Its protein is CASGLLAEETQYF.